This T cell receptor (beta chain) was sequenced in a study of T cells expressing NK-cell markers. Looking at the study overall: Obtained from sorted CD3+CD56+NKG2C+, CD3+CD56+NKG2C- and CD3+CD56-NKG2C+ T cells were the TCR beta repertoires.

TCRdb reanalyzed the 5' RACE reads, giving one entry per CDR3 protein sequence and no DNA. The specimen's table records about 380,000 distinct CDR3 sequences. CDR1 is SEHNR and CDR2 is FQNEAQ in the germline V gene (reference sequence). The CDR3 runs to 15 residues. The origin of this receptor is a man aged 18-69 years in good health. Sequencing was done on a sample of blood T cells: a sorted CD56 or NKG2C T cell subset, CD4+ or CD8+ T cells, or bulk PBMC T cells (not recorded which). The V gene is TRBV7-9, the J gene TRBJ2-5; TCRdb returns TRBD1, unconfirmable since there is no DNA. The CDR3: CASSFRGGRPETQYF.